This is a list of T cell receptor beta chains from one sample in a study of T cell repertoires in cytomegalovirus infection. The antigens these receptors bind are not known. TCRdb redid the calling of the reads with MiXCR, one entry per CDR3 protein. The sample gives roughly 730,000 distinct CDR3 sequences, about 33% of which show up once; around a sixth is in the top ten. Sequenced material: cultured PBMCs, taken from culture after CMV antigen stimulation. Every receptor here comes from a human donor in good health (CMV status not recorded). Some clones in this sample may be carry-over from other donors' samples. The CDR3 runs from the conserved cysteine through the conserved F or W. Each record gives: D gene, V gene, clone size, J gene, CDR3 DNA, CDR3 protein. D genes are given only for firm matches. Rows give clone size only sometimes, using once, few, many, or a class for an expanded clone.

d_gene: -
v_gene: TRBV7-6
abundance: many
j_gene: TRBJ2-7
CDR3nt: TGTGCCAGCAGCCCCAGGGGGGGGGCTAGCGGAGCCAACGAGCAGTACTTC
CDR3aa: CASSPRGGASGANEQYF

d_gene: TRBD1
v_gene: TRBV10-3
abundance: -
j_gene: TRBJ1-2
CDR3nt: TGTGCCATCAGTGATGACAGGGACTATGGCTACACCTTC
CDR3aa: CAISDDRDYGYTF

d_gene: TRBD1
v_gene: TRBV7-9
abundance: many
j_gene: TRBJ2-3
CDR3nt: TGTGCCAGCAGCACATTGGGACAGATATACACAGATACGCAGTATTTT
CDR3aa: CASSTLGQIYTDTQYF

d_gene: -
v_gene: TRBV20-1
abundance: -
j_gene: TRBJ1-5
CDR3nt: TGCAGTGCTAGGTCCCGCCAGGGCCTCAATCAGCCCCAGCATTTT
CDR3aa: CSARSRQGLNQPQHF

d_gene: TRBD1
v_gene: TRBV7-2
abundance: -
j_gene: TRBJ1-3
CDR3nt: TGTGCCAGCAGCTTACACAGGGGGCAAGCCGGAAACACCATATATTTT
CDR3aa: CASSLHRGQAGNTIYF

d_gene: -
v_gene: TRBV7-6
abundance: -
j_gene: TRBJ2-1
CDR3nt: TGTGCCAGCAGCTTAGACCGCCGTAGGGTGAGCTCCTACAATGAGCAGTTCTTC
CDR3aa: CASSLDRRRVSSYNEQFF

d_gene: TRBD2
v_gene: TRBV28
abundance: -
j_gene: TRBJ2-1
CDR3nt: TGTGCCAGCAGTCCGATGCCGGGACTAGCGGGGGCCCACCACCTACTTAGCTCCTACAATGAGCAGTTCTTC
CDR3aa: CASSPMPGLAGAHHLLSSYNEQFF

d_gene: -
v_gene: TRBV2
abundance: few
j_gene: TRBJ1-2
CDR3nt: TGTGCCAGCGGATCACCGGGGCCCCGGTTC
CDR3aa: CASGSPGPRF

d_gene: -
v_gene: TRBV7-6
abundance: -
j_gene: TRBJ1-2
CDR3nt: TGTGCCAGCAGCTTACAACTGGGACGTAACTATGGCTACACCTTC
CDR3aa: CASSLQLGRNYGYTF

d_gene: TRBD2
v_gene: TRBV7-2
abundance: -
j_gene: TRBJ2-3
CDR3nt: TGTGCCAGCAGCTTCCGACTTGGCGGGAGTGGGGATACGCAGTATTTT
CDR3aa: CASSFRLGGSGDTQYF

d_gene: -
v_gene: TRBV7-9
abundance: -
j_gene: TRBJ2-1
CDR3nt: TGTGCCAGCAGCTTAGTGGCGCGGGGAGACAATGAGCAGTTCTTC
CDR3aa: CASSLVARGDNEQFF

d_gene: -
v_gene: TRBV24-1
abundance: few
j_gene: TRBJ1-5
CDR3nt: TGTGCCACCAGTGATTTGGCAGGGGCGAGCAATCAGCCCCAGCATTTT
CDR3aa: CATSDLAGASNQPQHF

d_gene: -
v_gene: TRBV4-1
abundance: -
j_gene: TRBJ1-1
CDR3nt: TGCGCCAGCAGCCAATACAGGAGGAACACTGAAGCTTTCTTT
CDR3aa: CASSQYRRNTEAFF

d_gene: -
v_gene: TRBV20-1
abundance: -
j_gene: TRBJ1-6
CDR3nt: TGCAGTGCTAGTAATCGGGACTCACCCCTCCACTTT
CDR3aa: CSASNRDSPLHF

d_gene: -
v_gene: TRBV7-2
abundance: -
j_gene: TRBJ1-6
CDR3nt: TGTGCCAGCAGCTTACCAGTCGGGGCACTTTCACCCCTCCACTTT
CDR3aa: CASSLPVGALSPLHF

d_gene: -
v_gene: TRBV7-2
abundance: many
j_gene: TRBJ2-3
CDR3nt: TGTGCCAGCAGCGCTCTTACTGTTCTCACAGATACGCAGTATTTT
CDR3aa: CASSALTVLTDTQYF

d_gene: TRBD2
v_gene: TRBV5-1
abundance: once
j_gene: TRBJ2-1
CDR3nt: TGCGCCAGCACCAACCGAAGATCAGCGGGGGCTGGGTACAATGAGCAGTTCTTC
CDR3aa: CASTNRRSAGAGYNEQFF

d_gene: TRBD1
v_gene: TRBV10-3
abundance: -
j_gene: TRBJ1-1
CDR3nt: TGTGCCATCAGTGAGATTCTTGGCGGGGGGACAGGGTTAAACCCTGAAGCTTTCTTT
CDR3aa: CAISEILGGGTGLNPEAFF

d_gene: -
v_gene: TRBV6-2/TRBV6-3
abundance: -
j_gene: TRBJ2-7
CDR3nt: TGTGCCAGCAGCAACAGGTACTACGAGCAGTACTTC
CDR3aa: CASSNRYYEQYF

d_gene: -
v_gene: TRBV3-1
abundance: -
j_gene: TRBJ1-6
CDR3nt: TGTGCCAGCAGACACGGGACAACTAATTCACCCCTCCACTTT
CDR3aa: CASRHGTTNSPLHF

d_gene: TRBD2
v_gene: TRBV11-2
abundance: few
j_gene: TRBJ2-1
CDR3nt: TGTGCCAGCAGCTATAGCGGGACTTCCTACAATGAGCAGTTCTTC
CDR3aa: CASSYSGTSYNEQFF

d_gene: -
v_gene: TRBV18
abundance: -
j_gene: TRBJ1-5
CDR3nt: TGTGCCAGCTCACCCGGTGGGAGGGATCAGCCCCAGCATTTT
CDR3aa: CASSPGGRDQPQHF

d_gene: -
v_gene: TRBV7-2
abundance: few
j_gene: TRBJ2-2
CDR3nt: TGTGCCAGCAGCTTCAGGGAGTCCGGGGAGCTGTTTTTT
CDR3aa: CASSFRESGELFF